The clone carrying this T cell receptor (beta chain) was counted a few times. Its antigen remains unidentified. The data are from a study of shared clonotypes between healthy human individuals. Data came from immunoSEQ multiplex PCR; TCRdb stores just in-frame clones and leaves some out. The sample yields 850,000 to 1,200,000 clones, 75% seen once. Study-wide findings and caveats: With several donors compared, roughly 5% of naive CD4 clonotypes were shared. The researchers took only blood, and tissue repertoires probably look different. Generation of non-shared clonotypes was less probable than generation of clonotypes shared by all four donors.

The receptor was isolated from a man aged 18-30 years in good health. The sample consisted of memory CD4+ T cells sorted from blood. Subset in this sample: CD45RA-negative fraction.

CDR3 sequence (DNA): TGTGCCAGCAGCTTCCTGTTGACTAGCGGAGGGAGCTCCTACAATGAGCAGTTCTTC. Its translation: CASSFLLTSGGSSYNEQFF. The chain recombines TRBV11-2 with TRBJ2-1; 9 nucleotides align to TRBD2. The ends lost 3 bases at V and 0 bases at J; junction bases unmatched: 12. This CDR3 spans 19 amino acids. Germline assignment: CDR1 SGHAT and CDR2 FQNNGV.